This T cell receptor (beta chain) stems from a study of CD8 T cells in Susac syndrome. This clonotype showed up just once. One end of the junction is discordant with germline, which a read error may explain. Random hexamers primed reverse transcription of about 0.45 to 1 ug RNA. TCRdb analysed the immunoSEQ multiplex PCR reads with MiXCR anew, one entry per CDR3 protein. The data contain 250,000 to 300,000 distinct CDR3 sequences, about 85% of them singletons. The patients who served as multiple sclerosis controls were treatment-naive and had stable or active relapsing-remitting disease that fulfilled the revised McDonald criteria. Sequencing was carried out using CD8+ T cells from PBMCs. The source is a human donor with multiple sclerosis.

As DNA, the CDR3 is TGTGCTAGCAGCTTAGCGCGAGAGCCCTCCTACGAGCAGTACTTC. Residues: CASSLAREPSYEQYF. The chain is built from TRBV7-7 and TRBJ2-7, with a possible D match to TRBD2 (5 bases). Germline V gene sequence: CDR1 SSHAT, CDR2 FNYEAQ (reference sequence). CDR3 length: 15 residues.